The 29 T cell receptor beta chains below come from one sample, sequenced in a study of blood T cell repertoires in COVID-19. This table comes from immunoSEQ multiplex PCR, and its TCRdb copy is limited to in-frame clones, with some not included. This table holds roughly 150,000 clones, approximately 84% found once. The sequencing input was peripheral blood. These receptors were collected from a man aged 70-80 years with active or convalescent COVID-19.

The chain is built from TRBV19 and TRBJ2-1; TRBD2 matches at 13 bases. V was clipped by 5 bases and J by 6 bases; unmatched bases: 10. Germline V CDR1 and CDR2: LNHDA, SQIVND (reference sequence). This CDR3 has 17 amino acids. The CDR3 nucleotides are TGTGCCAGTAGTGTCGTACCGGGACTAGCGGGATCCAATGAGCAGTTCTTC. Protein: CASSVVPGLAGSNEQFF.

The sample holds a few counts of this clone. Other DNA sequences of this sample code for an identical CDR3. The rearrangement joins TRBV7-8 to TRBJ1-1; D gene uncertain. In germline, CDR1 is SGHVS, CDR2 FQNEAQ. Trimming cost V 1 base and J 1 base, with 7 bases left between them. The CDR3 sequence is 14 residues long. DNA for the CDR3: TGTGCCAGCAGCTTAGTCGCAGGGAACACTGAAGCTTTCTTT. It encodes CASSLVAGNTEAFF.

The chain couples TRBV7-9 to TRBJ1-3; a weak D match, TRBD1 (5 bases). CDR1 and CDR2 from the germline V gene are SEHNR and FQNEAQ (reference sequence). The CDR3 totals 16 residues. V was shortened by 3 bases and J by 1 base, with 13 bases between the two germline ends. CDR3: CASSLGRGTSGNTIYF. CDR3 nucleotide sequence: TGTGCCAGCAGCTTGGGGCGGGGGACGTCTGGAAACACCATATATTTT.

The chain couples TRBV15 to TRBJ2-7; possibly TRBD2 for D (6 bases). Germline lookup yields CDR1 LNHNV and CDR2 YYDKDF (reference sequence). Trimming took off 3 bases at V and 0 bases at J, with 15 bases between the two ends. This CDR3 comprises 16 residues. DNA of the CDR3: TGTGCCACCAGCAGGCGCTTCGGAGGGGACTCCTACGAGCAGTACTTC. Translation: CATSRRFGGDSYEQYF.

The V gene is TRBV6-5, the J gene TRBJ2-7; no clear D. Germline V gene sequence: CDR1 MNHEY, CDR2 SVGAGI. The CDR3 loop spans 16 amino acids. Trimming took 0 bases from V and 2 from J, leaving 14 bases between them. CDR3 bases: TGTGCCAGCAGTTACTCATTCACTATCGTTACCTACGAGCAGTACTTC. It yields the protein CASSYSFTIVTYEQYF.

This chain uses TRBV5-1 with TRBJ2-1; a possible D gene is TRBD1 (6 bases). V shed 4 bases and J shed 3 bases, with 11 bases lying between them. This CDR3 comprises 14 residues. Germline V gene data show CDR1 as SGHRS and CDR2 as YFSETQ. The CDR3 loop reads CASSPGQYYNEQFF. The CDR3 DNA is TGCGCCAGCAGCCCCGGACAGTACTACAATGAGCAGTTCTTC. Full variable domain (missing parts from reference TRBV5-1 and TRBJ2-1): KAGVTQTPRYLIKTRGQQVTLSCSPISGHRSVSWYQQTPGQGLQFLFEYFSETQRNKGNFPGRFSGRQFSNSRSEMNVSTLELGDSALYLCASSPGQYYNEQFFGPGTRLTVL.

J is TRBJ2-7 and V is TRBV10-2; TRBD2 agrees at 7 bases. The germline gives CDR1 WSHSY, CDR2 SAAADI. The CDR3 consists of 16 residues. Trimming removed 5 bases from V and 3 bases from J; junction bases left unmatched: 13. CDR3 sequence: CASSRFGGRVGYEQYF. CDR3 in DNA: TGCGCCAGCAGTCGGTTCGGTGGGAGGGTGGGCTACGAGCAGTACTTC.

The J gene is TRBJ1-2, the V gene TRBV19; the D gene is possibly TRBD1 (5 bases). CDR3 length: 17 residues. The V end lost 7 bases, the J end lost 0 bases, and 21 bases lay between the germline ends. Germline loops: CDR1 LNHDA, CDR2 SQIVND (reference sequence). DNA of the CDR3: TGTGCCAGTAATCAACAACTTGGCGGACATACTAACTATGGCTACACCTTC. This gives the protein CASNQQLGGHTNYGYTF.

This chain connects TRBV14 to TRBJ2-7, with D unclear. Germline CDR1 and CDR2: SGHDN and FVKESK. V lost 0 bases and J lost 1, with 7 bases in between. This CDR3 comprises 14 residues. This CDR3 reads CASSQDTSSYEQYF. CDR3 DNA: TGTGCCAGCAGCCAAGATACGAGTTCCTACGAGCAGTACTTC.

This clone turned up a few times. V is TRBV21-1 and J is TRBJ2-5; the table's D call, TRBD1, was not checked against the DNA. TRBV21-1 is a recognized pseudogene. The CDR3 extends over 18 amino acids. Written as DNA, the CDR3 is TGTGCCAGCAGCAAAGGGGCCGTGGGCAGGTCGACAGGAGAGACCCAGTACTTC. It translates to CASSKGAVGRSTGETQYF.

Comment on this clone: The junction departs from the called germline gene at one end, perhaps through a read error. CDR3 nucleotide sequence: TGTGCCAGCAGTCCCTACATTGGAAGCACTAAAGCTTTCTTT. Translating it yields CASSPYIGSTKAFF. This sequence joins TRBV6-2 or TRBV6-3 and TRBJ1-1, with D uncertain. From germline, CDR1 is MNHEY and CDR2 SVGEGT. The CDR3 consists of 14 residues.

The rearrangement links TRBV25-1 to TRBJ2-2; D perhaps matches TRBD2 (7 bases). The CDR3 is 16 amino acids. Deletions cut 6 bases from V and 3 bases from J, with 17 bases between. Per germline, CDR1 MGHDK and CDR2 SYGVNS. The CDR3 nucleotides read TGTGCCAGCAGGCACAGGGAGGGTCGGGACACCGGGGAGCTGTTTTTT. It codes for CASRHREGRDTGELFF. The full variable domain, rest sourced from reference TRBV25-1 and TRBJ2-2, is EADIYQTPRYLVIGTGKKITLECSQTMGHDKMYWYQQDPGMELHLIHYSYGVNSTEKGDLSSESTVSRIRTEHFPLTLESARPSHTSQYLCASRHREGRDTGELFFGEGSRLTVL.

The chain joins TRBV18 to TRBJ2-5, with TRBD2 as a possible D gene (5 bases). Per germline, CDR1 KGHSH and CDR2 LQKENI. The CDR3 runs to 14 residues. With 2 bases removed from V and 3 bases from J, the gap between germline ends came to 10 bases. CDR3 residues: CASSPNRGKETQYF. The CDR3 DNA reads TGTGCCAGCTCACCAAATCGGGGAAAAGAGACCCAGTACTTC. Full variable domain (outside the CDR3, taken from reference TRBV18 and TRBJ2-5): NAGVMQNPRHLVRRRGQEARLRCSPMKGHSHVYWYRQLPEEGLKFMVYLQKENIIDESGMPKERFSAEFPKEGPSILRIQQVVRGDSAAYFCASSPNRGKETQYFGPGTRLLVL.

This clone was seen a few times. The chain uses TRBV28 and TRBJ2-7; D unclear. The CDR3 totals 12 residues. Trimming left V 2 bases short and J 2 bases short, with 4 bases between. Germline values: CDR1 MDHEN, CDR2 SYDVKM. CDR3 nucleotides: TGTGCCAGCAGTTTACTCCCCTACGAGCAGTACTTC. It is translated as CASSLLPYEQYF. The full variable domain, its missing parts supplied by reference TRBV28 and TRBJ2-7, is DVKVTQSSRYLVKRTGEKVFLECVQDMDHENMFWYRQDPGLGLRLIYFSYDVKMKEKGDIPEGYSVSREKKERFSLILESASTNQTSMYLCASSLLPYEQYFGPGTRLTVT.

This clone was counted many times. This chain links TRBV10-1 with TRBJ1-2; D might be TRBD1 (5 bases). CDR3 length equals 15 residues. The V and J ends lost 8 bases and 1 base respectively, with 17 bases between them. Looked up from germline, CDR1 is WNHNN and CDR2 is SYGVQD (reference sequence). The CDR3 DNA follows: TGCGCCAGCGTCATTGGGGCAGGCCGTAACTATGGCTACACCTTC. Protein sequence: CASVIGAGRNYGYTF.

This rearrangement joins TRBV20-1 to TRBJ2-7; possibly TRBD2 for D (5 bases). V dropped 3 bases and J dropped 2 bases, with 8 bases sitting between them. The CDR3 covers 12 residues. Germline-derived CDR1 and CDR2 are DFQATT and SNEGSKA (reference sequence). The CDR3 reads CSASLGAYEQYF. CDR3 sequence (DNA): TGCAGTGCTAGTTTGGGAGCCTACGAGCAGTACTTC.

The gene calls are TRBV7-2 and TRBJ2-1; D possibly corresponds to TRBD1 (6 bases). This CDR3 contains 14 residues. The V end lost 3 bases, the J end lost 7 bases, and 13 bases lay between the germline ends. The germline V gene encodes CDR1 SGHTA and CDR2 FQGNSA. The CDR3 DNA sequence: TGTGCCAGCAGCTTCTTGGACAGAGTGAATGAGCAGTTCTTC. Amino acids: CASSFLDRVNEQFF. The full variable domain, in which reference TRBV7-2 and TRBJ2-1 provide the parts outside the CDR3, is GAGVSQSPSNKVTEKGKDVELRCDPISGHTALYWYRQSLGQGLEFLIYFQGNSAPDKSGLPSDRFSAERTGGSVSTLTIQRTQQEDSAVYLCASSFLDRVNEQFFGPGTRLTVL.

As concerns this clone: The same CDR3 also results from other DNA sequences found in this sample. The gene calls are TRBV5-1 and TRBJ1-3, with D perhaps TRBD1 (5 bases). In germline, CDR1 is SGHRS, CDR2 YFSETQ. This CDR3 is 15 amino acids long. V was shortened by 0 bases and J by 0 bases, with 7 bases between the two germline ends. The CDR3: CASSLGRGSGNTIYF. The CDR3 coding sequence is TGCGCCAGCAGCTTGGGTAGGGGCTCTGGAAACACCATATATTTT.

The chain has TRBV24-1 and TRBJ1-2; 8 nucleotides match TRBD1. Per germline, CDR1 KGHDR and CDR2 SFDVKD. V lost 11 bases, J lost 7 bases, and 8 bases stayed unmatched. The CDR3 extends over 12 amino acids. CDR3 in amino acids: CAIQDRAGGYTF. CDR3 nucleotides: TGTGCCATTCAGGACAGGGCTGGTGGCTACACCTTC.

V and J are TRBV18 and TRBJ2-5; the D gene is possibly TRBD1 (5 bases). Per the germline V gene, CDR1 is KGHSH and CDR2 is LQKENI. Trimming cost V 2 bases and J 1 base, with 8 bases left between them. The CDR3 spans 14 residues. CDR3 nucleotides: TGTGCCAGCTCACCAGTGGACATCCAAGAGACCCAGTACTTC. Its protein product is CASSPVDIQETQYF.

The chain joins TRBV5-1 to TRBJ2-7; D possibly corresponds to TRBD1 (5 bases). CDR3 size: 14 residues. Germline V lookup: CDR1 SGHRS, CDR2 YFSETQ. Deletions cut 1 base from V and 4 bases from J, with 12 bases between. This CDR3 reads CASSLQGEGYEQYF. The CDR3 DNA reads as TGCGCCAGCAGCTTGCAAGGGGAAGGTTACGAGCAGTACTTC. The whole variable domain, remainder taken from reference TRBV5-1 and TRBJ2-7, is KAGVTQTPRYLIKTRGQQVTLSCSPISGHRSVSWYQQTPGQGLQFLFEYFSETQRNKGNFPGRFSGRQFSNSRSEMNVSTLELGDSALYLCASSLQGEGYEQYFGPGTRLTVT.

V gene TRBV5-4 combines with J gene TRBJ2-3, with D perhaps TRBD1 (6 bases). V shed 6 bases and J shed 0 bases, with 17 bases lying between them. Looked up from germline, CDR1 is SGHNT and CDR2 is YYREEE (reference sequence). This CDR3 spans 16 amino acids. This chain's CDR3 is CASMDSRILSTDTQYF. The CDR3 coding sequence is TGTGCCAGCATGGACAGTAGAATCTTAAGCACAGATACGCAGTATTTT.

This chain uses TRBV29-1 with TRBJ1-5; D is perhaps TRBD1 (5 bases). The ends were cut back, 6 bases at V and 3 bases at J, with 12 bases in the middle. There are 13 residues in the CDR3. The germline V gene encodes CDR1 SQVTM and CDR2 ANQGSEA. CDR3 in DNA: TGCAGCGTGGGAGGACACCCCAATCAGCCCCAGCATTTT. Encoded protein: CSVGGHPNQPQHF.

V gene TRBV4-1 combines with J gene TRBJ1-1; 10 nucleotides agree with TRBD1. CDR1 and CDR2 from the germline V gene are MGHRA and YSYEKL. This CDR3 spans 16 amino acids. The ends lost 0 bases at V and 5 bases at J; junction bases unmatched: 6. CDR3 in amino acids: CASSQERDRGWTEAFF. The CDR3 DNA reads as TGCGCCAGCAGCCAAGAAAGGGACAGGGGTTGGACTGAAGCTTTCTTT.

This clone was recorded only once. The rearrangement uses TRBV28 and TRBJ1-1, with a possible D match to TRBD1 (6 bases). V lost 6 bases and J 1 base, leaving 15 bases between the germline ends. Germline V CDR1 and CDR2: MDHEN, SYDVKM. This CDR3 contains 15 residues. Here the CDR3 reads CASREHGQKNTEAFF. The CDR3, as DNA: TGTGCCAGCAGGGAGCACGGACAGAAGAACACTGAAGCTTTCTTT.

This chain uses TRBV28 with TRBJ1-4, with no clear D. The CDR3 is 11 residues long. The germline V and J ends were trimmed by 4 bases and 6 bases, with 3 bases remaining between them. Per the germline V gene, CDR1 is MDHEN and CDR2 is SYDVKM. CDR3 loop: CASSSYEKLFF. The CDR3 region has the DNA TGTGCCAGCAGTTCCTATGAAAAACTGTTTTTT.

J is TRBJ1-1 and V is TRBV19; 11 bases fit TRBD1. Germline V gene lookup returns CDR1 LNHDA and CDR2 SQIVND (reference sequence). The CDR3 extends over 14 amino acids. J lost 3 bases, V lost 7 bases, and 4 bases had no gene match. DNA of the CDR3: TGTGCCAGTACCGGGACAGGGGGTTACACTGAAGCTTTCTTT. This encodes CASTGTGGYTEAFF.

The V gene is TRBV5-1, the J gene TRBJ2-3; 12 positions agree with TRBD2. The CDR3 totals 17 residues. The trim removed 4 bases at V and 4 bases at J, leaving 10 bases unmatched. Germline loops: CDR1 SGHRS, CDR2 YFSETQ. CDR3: CASSLRPLAGGADTQYF. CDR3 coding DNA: TGCGCCAGCAGCCTTCGTCCTCTAGCGGGGGGGGCAGATACGCAGTATTTT.

The CDR3 nucleotides are TGTGCCAGCAGTTATGAAGGGGGAACACCCCTCCACTTT. This gives the protein CASSYEGGTPLHF. V is TRBV6-4 and J is TRBJ1-6; maybe TRBD1 (6 bases). V dropped 5 bases and J dropped 11 bases, with 13 bases sitting between them. This CDR3 is 13 amino acids long. Germline V CDR1 and CDR2: MRHNA, SNTAGT.